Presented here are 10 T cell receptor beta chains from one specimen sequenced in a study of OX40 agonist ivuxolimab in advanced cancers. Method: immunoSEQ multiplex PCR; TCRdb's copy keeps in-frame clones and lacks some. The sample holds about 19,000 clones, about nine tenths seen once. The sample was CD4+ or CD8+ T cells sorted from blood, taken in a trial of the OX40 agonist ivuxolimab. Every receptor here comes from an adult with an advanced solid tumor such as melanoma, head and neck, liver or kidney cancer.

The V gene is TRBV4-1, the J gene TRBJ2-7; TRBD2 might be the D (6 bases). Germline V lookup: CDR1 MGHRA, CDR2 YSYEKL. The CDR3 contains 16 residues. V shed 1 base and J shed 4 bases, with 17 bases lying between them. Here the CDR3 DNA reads TGCGCCAGCAGCCAAGGAAGCCCAGGGAGGCCTTACGAGCAGTACTTC. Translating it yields CASSQGSPGRPYEQYF.

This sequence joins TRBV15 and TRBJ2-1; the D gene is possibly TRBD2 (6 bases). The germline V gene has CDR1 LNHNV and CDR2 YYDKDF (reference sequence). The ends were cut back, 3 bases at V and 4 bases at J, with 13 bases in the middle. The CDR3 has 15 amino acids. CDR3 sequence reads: CATSSRGLLYNEQFF. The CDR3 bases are TGTGCCACCAGCAGTAGGGGACTCCTATACAATGAGCAGTTCTTC. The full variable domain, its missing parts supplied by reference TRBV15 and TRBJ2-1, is DAMVIQNPRYQVTQFGKPVTLSCSQTLNHNVMYWYQQKSSQAPKLLFHYYDKDFNNEADTPDNFQSRRPNTSFCFLDIRSPGLGDTAMYLCATSSRGLLYNEQFFGPGTRLTVL.

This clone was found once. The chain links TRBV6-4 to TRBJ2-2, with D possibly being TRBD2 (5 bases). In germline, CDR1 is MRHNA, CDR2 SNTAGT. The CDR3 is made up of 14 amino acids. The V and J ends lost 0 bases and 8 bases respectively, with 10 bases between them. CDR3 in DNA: TGTGCCAGCAGTGACTCCTGGGGAGCAGGGGAGCTGTTTTTT. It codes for CASSDSWGAGELFF.

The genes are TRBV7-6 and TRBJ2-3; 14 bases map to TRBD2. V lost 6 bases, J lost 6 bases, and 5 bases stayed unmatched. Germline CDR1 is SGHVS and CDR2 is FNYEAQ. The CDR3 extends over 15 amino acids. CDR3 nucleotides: TGTGCCAGCAGTGGGGGACTAGCGGGAGCGGATACGCAGTATTTT. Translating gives CASSGGLAGADTQYF.

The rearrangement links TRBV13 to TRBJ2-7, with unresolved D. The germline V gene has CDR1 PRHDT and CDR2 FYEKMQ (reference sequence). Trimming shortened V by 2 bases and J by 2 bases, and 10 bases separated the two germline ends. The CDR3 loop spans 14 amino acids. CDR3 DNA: TGTGCCAGCAGCTTATGGATTACGACCTACGAGCAGTACTTC. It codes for CASSLWITTYEQYF. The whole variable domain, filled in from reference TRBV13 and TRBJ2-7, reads AAGVIQSPRHLIKEKRETATLKCYPIPRHDTVYWYQQGPGQDPQFLISFYEKMQSDKGSIPDRFSAQQFSDYHSELNMSSLELGDSALYFCASSLWITTYEQYFGPGTRLTVT.

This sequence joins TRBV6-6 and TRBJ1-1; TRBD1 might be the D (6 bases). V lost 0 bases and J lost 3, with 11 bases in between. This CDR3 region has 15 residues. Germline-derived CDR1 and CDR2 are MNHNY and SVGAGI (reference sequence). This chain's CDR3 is CASSYSRGADTEAFF. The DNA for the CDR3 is TGTGCCAGCAGTTACTCGAGGGGGGCAGACACTGAAGCTTTCTTT.

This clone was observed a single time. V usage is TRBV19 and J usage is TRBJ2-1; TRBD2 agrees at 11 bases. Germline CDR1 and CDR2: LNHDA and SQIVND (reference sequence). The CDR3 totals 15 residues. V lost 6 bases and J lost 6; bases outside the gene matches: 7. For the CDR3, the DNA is TGTGCCAGTAGCAGACTAGCGGGGACCCCCAATGAGCAGTTCTTC. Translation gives CASSRLAGTPNEQFF.

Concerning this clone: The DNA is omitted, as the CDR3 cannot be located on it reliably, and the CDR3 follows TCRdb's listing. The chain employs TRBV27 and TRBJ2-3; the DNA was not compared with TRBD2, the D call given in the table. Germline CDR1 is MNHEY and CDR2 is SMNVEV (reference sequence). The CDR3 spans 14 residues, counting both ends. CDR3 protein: CASSTSVITDTQYF.

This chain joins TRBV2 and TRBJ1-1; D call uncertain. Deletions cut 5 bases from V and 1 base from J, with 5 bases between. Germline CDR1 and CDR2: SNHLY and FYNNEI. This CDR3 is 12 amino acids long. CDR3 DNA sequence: TGTGCCAGCAGTCTAGGGAACACTGAAGCTTTCTTT. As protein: CASSLGNTEAFF.

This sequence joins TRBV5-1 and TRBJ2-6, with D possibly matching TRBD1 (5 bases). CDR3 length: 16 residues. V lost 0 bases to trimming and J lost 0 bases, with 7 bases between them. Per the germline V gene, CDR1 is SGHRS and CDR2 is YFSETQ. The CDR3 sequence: CASSLGQYSGANVLTF. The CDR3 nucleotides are TGCGCCAGCAGCTTGGGACAGTACTCTGGGGCCAACGTCCTGACTTTC. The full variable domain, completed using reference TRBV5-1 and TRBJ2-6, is KAGVTQTPRYLIKTRGQQVTLSCSPISGHRSVSWYQQTPGQGLQFLFEYFSETQRNKGNFPGRFSGRQFSNSRSEMNVSTLELGDSALYLCASSLGQYSGANVLTFGAGSRLTVL.